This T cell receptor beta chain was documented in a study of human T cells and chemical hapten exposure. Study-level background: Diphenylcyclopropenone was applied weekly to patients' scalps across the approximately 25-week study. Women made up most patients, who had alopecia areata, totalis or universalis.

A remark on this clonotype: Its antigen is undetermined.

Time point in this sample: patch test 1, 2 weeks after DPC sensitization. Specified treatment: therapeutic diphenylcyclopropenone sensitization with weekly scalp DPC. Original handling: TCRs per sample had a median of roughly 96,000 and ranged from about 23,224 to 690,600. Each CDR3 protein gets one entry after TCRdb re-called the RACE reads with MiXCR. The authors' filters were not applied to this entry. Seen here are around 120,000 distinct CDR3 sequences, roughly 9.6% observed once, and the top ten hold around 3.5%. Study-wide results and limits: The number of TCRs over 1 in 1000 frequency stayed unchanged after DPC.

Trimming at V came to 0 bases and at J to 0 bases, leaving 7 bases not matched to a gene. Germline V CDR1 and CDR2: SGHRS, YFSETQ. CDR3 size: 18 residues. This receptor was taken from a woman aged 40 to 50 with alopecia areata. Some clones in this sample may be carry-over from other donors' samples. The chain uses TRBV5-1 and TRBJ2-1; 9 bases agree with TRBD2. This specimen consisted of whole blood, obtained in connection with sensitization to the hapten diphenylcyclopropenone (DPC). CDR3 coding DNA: TGCGCCAGCAGCTTGGCGGTCGGTAGCGGGAGCTCCTACAATGAGCAGTTCTTC. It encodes CASSLAVGSGSSYNEQFF.